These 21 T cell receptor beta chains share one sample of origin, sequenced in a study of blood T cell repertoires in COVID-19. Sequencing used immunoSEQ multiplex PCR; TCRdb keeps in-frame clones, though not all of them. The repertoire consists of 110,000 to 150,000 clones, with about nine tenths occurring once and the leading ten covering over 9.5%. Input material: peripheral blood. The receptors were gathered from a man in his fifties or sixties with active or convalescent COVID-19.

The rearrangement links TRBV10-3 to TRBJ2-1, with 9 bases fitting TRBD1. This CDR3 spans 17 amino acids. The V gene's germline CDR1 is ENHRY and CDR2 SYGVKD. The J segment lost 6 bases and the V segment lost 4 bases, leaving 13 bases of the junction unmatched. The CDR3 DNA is TGTGCCATCAGTGCCCCGGGGGACAGGGCCTCTTCCAATGAGCAGTTCTTC. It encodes CAISAPGDRASSNEQFF.

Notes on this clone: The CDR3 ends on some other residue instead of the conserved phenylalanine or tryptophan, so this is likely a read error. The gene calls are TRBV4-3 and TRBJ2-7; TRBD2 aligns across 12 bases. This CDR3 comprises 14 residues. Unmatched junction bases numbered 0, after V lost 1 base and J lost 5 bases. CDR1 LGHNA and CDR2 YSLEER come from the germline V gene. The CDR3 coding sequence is TGCGCCAGCAGCCAAGGGACTAGCGGGAACGAGCAGTACCTC. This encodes CASSQGTSGNEQYL.

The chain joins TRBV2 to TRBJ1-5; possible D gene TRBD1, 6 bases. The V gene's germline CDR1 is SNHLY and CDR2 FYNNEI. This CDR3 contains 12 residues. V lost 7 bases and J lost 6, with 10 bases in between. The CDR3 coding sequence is TGTGCCAGCACACAGGGCAGTCAGCCCCAGCATTTT. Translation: CASTQGSQPQHF.

The CDR3, as DNA: TGTGCCAGCAGTGATAGGGACAGGGGATACCAAGAGACCCAGTACTTC. Translating it yields CASSDRDRGYQETQYF. V usage is TRBV2 and J usage is TRBJ2-5; 10 nucleotides match TRBD1. This CDR3 comprises 16 residues. V shed 3 bases and J 0 bases; nucleotides not matched to a gene: 4. Germline loops: CDR1 SNHLY, CDR2 FYNNEI.

The CDR3 loop is CASSDGRGNSGNTIYF. DNA of the CDR3: TGTGCCAGCAGTGATGGGAGGGGGAACTCTGGAAACACCATATATTTT. The chain recombines TRBV2 with TRBJ1-3; a weak D match, TRBD1 (6 bases). Germline loops: CDR1 SNHLY, CDR2 FYNNEI. The CDR3 runs 16 residues. V was pared by 3 bases and J by 0 bases, with 12 bases between.

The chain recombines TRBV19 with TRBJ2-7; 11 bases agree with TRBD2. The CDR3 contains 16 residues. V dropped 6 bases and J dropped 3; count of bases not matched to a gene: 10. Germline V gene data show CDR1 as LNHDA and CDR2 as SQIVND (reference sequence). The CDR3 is CASSISGRADYYEQYF. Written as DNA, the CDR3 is TGTGCCAGTAGCATTAGCGGGAGGGCCGACTACTACGAGCAGTACTTC.

In DNA, the CDR3 is TGTGCCAGCAGGACAGGGGGCGCAAGCACTGAAGCTTTCTTT. Encoded protein: CASRTGGASTEAFF. The V gene is TRBV28, the J gene TRBJ1-1; 10 bases agree with TRBD1. J lost 4 bases, V lost 6 bases, and 5 bases had no gene match. Germline V CDR1 and CDR2: MDHEN, SYDVKM. The CDR3 length is 14 residues.

CDR3 residues: CASSQGWTRGELFF. CDR3 bases: TGTGCCAGCAGCCAAGGGTGGACACGCGGGGAGCTGTTTTTT. V and J are TRBV3-1 (or the pseudogene TRBV3-2) and TRBJ2-2; D is perhaps TRBD1 (5 bases). V was cut by 1 base and J by 7 bases, with 10 bases left in between. This CDR3 has 14 residues. Germline-derived CDR1 and CDR2 are LGHDT and YNNKEL (reference sequence).

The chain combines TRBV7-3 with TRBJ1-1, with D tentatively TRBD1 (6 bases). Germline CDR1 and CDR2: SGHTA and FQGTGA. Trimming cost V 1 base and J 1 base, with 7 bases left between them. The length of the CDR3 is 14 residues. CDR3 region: CASSLNRENTEAFF. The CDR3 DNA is TGTGCCAGCAGCTTAAACAGGGAGAACACTGAAGCTTTCTTT.

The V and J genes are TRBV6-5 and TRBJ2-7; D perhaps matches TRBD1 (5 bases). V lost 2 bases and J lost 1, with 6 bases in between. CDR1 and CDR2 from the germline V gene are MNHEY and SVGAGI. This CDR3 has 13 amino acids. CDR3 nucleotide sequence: TGTGCCAGCAGTTACAAGGGGTCCTACGAGCAGTACTTC. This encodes CASSYKGSYEQYF.

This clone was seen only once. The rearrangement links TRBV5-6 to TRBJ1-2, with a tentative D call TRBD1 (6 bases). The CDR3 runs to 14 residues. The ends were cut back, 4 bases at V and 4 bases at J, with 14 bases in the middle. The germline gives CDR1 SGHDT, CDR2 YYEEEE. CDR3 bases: TGTGCCAGCAGCGGGGCAGGGGCGGCCTATGGCTACACCTTC. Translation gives CASSGAGAAYGYTF. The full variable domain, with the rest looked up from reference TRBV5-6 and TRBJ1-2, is DAGVTQSPTHLIKTRGQQVTLRCSPKSGHDTVSWYQQALGQGPQFIFQYYEEEERQRGNFPDRFSGHQFPNYSSELNVNALLLGDSALYLCASSGAGAAYGYTFGSGTRLTVV.

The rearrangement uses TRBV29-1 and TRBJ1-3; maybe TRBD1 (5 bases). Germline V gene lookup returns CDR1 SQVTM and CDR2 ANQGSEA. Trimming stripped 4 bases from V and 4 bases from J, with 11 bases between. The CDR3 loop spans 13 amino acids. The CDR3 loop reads CSVAGRVGNTIYF. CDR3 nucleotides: TGCAGCGTTGCTGGCAGGGTAGGAAACACCATATATTTT.

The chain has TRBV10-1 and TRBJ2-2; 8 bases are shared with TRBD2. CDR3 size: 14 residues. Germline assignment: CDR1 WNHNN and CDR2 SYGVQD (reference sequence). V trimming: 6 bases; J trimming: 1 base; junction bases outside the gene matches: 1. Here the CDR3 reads CASRSGRNTGELFF. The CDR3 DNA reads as TGCGCCAGCAGGAGCGGGAGGAACACCGGGGAGCTGTTTTTT.

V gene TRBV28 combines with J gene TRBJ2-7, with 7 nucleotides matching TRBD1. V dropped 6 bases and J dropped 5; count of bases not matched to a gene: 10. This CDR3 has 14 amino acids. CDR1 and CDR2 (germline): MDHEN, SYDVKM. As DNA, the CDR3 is TGTGCCAGCAGAGAGGGACAGTGGGTAAACGAGCAGTACTTC. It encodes CASREGQWVNEQYF.

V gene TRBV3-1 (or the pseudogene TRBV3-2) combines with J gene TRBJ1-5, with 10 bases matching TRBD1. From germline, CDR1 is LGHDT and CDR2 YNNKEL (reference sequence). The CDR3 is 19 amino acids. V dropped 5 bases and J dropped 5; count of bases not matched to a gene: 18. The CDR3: CASSASKIPGQGSHQPQHF. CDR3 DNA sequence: TGTGCCAGCAGCGCATCTAAGATTCCGGGACAGGGGTCTCATCAGCCCCAGCATTTT.

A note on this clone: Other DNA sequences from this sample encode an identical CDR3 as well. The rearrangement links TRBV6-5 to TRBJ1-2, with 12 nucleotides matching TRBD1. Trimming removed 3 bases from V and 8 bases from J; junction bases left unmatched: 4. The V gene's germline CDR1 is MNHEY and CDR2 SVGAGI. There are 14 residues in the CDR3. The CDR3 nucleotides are TGTGCCAGCAGTTATACGGGACAGGGGGCCGGCTACACCTTC. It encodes CASSYTGQGAGYTF.

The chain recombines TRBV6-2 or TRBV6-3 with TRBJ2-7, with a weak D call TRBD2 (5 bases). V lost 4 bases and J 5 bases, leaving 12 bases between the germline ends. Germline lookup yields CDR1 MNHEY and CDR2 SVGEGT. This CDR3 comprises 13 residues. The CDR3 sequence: CASSLTTRNEQYF. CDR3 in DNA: TGTGCCAGCAGTTTGACTACTAGGAACGAGCAGTACTTC.

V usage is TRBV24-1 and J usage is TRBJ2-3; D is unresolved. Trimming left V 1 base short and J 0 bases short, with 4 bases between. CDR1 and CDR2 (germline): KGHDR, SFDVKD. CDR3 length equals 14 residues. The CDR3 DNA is TGTGCCACCAGTGATTTTGGCAGCACAGATACGCAGTATTTT. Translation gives CATSDFGSTDTQYF.

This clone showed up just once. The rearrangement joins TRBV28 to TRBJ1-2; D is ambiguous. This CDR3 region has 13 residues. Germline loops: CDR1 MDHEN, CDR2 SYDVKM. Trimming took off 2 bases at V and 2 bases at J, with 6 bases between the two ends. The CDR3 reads CASSLNRNYGYTF. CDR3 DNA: TGTGCCAGCAGTTTAAACAGAAACTATGGCTACACCTTC.

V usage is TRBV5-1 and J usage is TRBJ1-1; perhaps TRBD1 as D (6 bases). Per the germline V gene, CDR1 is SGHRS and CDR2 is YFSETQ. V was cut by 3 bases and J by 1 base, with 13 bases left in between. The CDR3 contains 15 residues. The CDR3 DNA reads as TGCGCCAGCAGCTGGACTGGACAGCAGAACACTGAAGCTTTCTTT. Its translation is CASSWTGQQNTEAFF.

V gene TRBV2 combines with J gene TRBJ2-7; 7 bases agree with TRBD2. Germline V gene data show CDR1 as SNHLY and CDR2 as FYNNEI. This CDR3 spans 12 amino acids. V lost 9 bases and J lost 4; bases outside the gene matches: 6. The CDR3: CASNLGGYEQYF. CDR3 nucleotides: TGTGCCAGTAACCTCGGGGGGTACGAGCAGTACTTC.